This passage covers 23 T cell receptor beta chains from one sample sequenced in a study of Graves' ophthalmopathy and Graves' hyperthyroidism (dated by TCRdb to 2016 to 2019). TCRdb records Illumina HiSeq 2000 as the sequencer. For repertoire sequencing, the TCR beta CDR3 regions were amplified from RNA transcripts. A first-round RT-PCR used HTBI primers with the Qiagen OneStep RT-PCR kit, followed by a second-round multiplex PCR, size selection and purification. TCRdb trimmed the raw reads at Q25, called clones with MiXCR and kept productive beta chains. Every CDR3 protein is listed once, alongside the most common genes and DNA of its rows. The sample table shows more than 45,000 distinct CDR3 sequences, and 50% are seen once. The ten largest account for roughly a quarter of the sample. Sequenced: peripheral blood. The receptors originated from an adult man with Graves' ophthalmopathy.

A remark on this clonotype: A much larger clone lies one base from this, so it may be a read error. The J gene is TRBJ2-7, the V gene TRBV5-8; 8 bases agree with TRBD2. The CDR3 runs 16 residues. Germline trimming cut 0 bases from V and 2 bases from J; bases unmatched to any gene: 7. The germline V gene encodes CDR1 SGHTS and CDR2 YDEGEE. The CDR3 reads CASSLGGTRNAYEQYF. The CDR3 nucleotides are TGTGCCAGCAGCTTGGGTGGGACTAGGAACGCCTACGAGCAGTACTTC.

V usage is TRBV6-6 and J usage is TRBJ2-7; possible D gene TRBD2, 6 bases. The CDR3 has 13 residues. The V gene's germline CDR1 is MNHNY and CDR2 SVGAGI (reference sequence). Between the trimmed V and J ends, which lost 10 bases and 2 bases, there was a span of 15 bases. CDR3 in DNA: TGTGCCACCATCGGGAGTAGTGCCTACGAGCAGTACTTC. It translates to CATIGSSAYEQYF.

The chain combines TRBV7-9 with TRBJ2-7, with 7 positions matching TRBD2. J was trimmed by 7 bases and V by 3 bases; bases with no gene match: 9. The CDR3 runs to 14 residues. Germline V CDR1 and CDR2: SEHNR, FQNEAQ (reference sequence). The DNA of the CDR3 is TGTGCCAGCAGCTTGGGGGAGGGGAGTGGAGAGCAGTACGTC. Residues: CASSLGEGSGEQYV.

A few counts support this clonotype. The V call is TRBV24-1, the J call TRBJ1-5; a possible D gene is TRBD1 (6 bases). V lost 10 bases to trimming and J lost 0 bases, with 18 bases between them. CDR3 length: 16 residues. Germline values: CDR1 KGHDR, CDR2 SFDVKD. In DNA form, the CDR3 reads TGTGCCACTTCCCGCGGGGGCAGGAGTAGCAATCAGCCCCAGCATTTT. Translation: CATSRGGRSSNQPQHF.

This chain joins TRBV7-3 and TRBJ1-1; unclear D gene. From germline, CDR1 is SGHTA and CDR2 FQGTGA. V was clipped by 6 bases and J by 6 bases, with 14 bases between them. The CDR3 has 13 residues. The CDR3 spells CASSLGEGAEAFF. CDR3 sequence (DNA): TGTGCCAGCAGTTTAGGAGAGGGCGCTGAAGCTTTCTTT. The full variable domain, its missing parts supplied by reference TRBV7-3 and TRBJ1-1, is GAGVSQTPSNKVTEKGKYVELRCDPISGHTALYWYRQSLGQGPEFLIYFQGTGAADDSGLPNDRFFAVRPEGSVSTLKIQRTERGDSAVYLCASSLGEGAEAFFGQGTRLTVV.

This chain joins TRBV20-1 and TRBJ2-6; D remains ambiguous. With 2 bases removed from V and 4 bases from J, the gap between germline ends came to 3 bases. This CDR3 has 12 amino acids. The germline V gene encodes CDR1 DFQATT and CDR2 SNEGSKA (reference sequence). The CDR3 loop reads CSARSGANVLTF. CDR3 coding DNA: TGCAGTGCTAGATCAGGGGCCAACGTCCTGACTTTC.

This chain connects TRBV10-2 to TRBJ1-2, with D possibly being TRBD1 (5 bases). The CDR3 has 12 residues. V dropped 8 bases and J dropped 6 bases, with 13 bases sitting between them. Germline V CDR1 and CDR2: WSHSY, SAAADI. CDR3 nucleotides: TGCGCCAGCTACGGGACCGAAGATGGCTACACCTTC. Translating it yields CASYGTEDGYTF.

In its sample, this clonotype was seen a few times. This chain joins TRBV19 and TRBJ2-7; D gene uncertain. The CDR3 has 13 amino acids. The V and J ends lost 7 bases and 5 bases respectively, with 15 bases between them. Germline lookup yields CDR1 LNHDA and CDR2 SQIVND (reference sequence). CDR3 in DNA: TGTGCCAGTAATAATTCAGTTGTGGACGAGCAGTACTTC. It translates to CASNNSVVDEQYF. Looking up the rest from reference TRBV19 and TRBJ2-7 gives the full variable domain: DGGITQSPKYLFRKEGQNVTLSCEQNLNHDAMYWYRQDPGQGLRLIYYSQIVNDFQKGDIAEGYSVSREKKESFPLTVTSAQKNPTAFYLCASNNSVVDEQYFGPGTRLTVT.

This clonotype was recorded many times. The chain uses TRBV7-3 and TRBJ1-3, with D perhaps matching TRBD1 (5 bases). CDR1 SGHTA and CDR2 FQGTGA come from the germline V gene. The ends were cut back, 1 base at V and 4 bases at J, with 20 bases in the middle. The CDR3 has 18 amino acids. CDR3 region: CASSLSRRRGRAGNTIYF. The CDR3 nucleotides are TGTGCCAGCAGCTTAAGTAGAAGAAGGGGCCGGGCGGGAAACACCATATATTTT.

The table lists this clonotype with a few counts. V usage is TRBV7-9 and J usage is TRBJ2-7; TRBD1 matches 9 bases. This CDR3 has 18 residues. Germline trimming cut 5 bases from V and 2 bases from J; bases unmatched to any gene: 16. Germline V CDR1 and CDR2: SEHNR, FQNEAQ (reference sequence). CDR3 region: CASSLRIAGQGITYEQYF. CDR3 coding DNA: TGTGCCAGCAGCCTAAGGATTGCGGGACAGGGAATAACCTACGAGCAGTACTTC. The full variable domain, its missing parts supplied by reference TRBV7-9 and TRBJ2-7, is DTGVSQNPRHKITKRGQNVTFRCDPISEHNRLYWYRQTLGQGPEFLTYFQNEAQLEKSRLLSDRFSAERPKGSFSTLEIQRTEQGDSAMYLCASSLRIAGQGITYEQYFGPGTRLTVT.

In this sample, this clonotype turned up once. V gene TRBV6-1 combines with J gene TRBJ2-7; TRBD2 matches 10 bases. CDR3 size: 15 residues. CDR1 is MNHNS and CDR2 is SASEGT in the germline V gene. Losses at the gene ends were 6 bases for V and 7 bases for J; bases not matched to a gene: 12. The CDR3 here is CASRQTSGFTGEQYF. CDR3 coding DNA: TGTGCCAGCAGACAGACTAGCGGGTTCACCGGGGAGCAGTACTTC.

The rearrangement joins TRBV11-2 to TRBJ2-7, with 14 bases lining up with TRBD2. After removal of 5 bases from V and 6 bases from J, the junction contained 18 bases not matched to a gene. Looked up from germline, CDR1 is SGHAT and CDR2 is FQNNGV. The CDR3 is 19 amino acids. This CDR3 is CASSLLVGTSGSRMPEQYF. The CDR3 nucleotides read TGTGCCAGCAGCCTACTGGTTGGGACTAGCGGGAGCAGAATGCCCGAGCAGTACTTC.

This clonotype was counted ten times or more. V is TRBV6-2 or TRBV6-3 and J is TRBJ1-5; D is ambiguous. This CDR3 is 15 amino acids long. Trimming cost V 0 bases and J 5 bases, with 11 bases left between them. Germline CDR1 is MNHEY and CDR2 is SVGEGT. Here the CDR3 DNA reads TGTGCCAGCAGTTACTCATACGCCCGGGATCAGCCCCAGCATTTT. Translated: CASSYSYARDQPQHF.

By sample fraction, this clonotype is medium-sized. V gene TRBV6-6 combines with J gene TRBJ1-6; D unresolved. Germline CDR1 MNHNY, CDR2 SVGAGI (reference sequence). V was trimmed by 5 bases and J by 4 bases, leaving 18 bases between them. The CDR3 runs 17 residues. CDR3 bases: TGTGCCAGCAGTCCGGGAAGGCGAAACGCGTATAATTCACCCCTCCACTTT. As protein: CASSPGRRNAYNSPLHF.

This clonotype was detected many times. CDR3 amino acids: CASRWLESSGANVLTF. CDR3 coding DNA: TGTGCCAGCAGGTGGCTGGAGAGCTCTGGGGCCAACGTCCTGACTTTC. V gene TRBV6-5 combines with J gene TRBJ2-6; D is undetermined. Germline V gives CDR1 MNHEY, CDR2 SVGAGI. Trimming took 6 bases from V and 0 from J, leaving 12 bases between them. This CDR3 contains 16 residues.

This clonotype was counted once. The chain has TRBV6-5 and TRBJ1-5, with D perhaps TRBD1 (6 bases). This CDR3 has 13 amino acids. V lost 10 bases and J lost 3, with 13 bases in between. CDR1 is MNHEY and CDR2 is SVGAGI in the germline V gene. CDR3 in DNA: TGTGCCACGAGGACAGCCTCCAATCAGCCCCAGCATTTT. Translated: CATRTASNQPQHF.

This clonotype was seen repeatedly, ten times or more. This chain uses TRBV19 with TRBJ1-1, with 10 bases lining up with TRBD1. V lost 5 bases and J lost 2; bases outside the gene matches: 5. CDR1 is LNHDA, CDR2 SQIVND, per germline (reference sequence). This CDR3 contains 15 residues. The DNA of the CDR3 is TGTGCCAGTAGTGAAAGACAGGGGGCTAACACTGAAGCTTTCTTT. Translation gives CASSERQGANTEAFF.

This chain links TRBV7-6 with TRBJ2-5, with D unresolved. With 1 base removed from V and 9 bases from J, the gap between germline ends came to 9 bases. There are 12 residues in the CDR3. Germline V gene sequence: CDR1 SGHVS, CDR2 FNYEAQ. CDR3 nucleotide sequence: TGTGCCAGCAGCTTAGAAGGCGTGTCCCAGTACTTC. Translated, it gives CASSLEGVSQYF.

The CDR3 sequence is CATDKSTDTQHF. The CDR3 coding sequence is TGCGCCACGGACAAGAGCACAGATACGCAGCATTTT. The chain couples TRBV10-1 to TRBJ2-3; weak D call: TRBD1 (5 bases). Matching the DNA end better, TRBJ1-5 makes the J call doubtful. From germline, CDR1 is WNHNN and CDR2 SYGVQD (reference sequence). This CDR3 is built from 12 residues.

The chain uses TRBV19 and TRBJ1-5, with D maybe TRBD1 (5 bases). The CDR3 contains 17 residues. V lost 2 bases and J lost 0, with 14 bases in between. CDR1 and CDR2 from the germline V gene are LNHDA and SQIVND (reference sequence). In nucleotides, the CDR3 is TGTGCCAGTAGTATATTAGTGGGACGGATTAGCAATCAGCCCCAGCATTTT. Translating it yields CASSILVGRISNQPQHF.

V usage is TRBV7-8 and J usage is TRBJ2-1, with 10 bases that match TRBD2. The V gene end was trimmed by 1 base and the J gene end by 5 bases; junction bases not matched to a gene: 5. The V gene's germline CDR1 is SGHVS and CDR2 FQNEAQ. The CDR3 has 16 amino acids. As DNA, the CDR3 is TGTGCCAGCAGCTTAGGCCTAGCGGGAGTGCACAATGAGCAGTTCTTC. Amino acids: CASSLGLAGVHNEQFF.

The J gene is TRBJ2-7, the V gene TRBV7-2, with 7 bases lining up with TRBD1. The CDR3 is made up of 13 amino acids. The trim removed 5 bases at V and 6 bases at J, leaving 7 bases unmatched. The V gene's germline CDR1 is SGHTA and CDR2 FQGNSA. CDR3 coding DNA: TGTGCCAGCAGCCCGGGACAGAATCGCGAGCAGTACTTC. This translates into CASSPGQNREQYF.

This clonotype was recorded a few times. The chain combines TRBV25-1 with TRBJ2-3; 10 bases match TRBD2. Trimming took 10 bases from V and 5 from J; bases not matched to a gene: 12. The CDR3 is 15 residues long. Germline V CDR1 and CDR2: MGHDK, SYGVNS. CDR3 sequence: CANLLLAGERDTQYF. The CDR3 region has the DNA TGTGCCAACCTCCTTCTAGCGGGAGAAAGAGATACGCAGTATTTT. Combining the CDR3 with reference TRBV25-1 and TRBJ2-3 gives the whole variable domain EADIYQTPRYLVIGTGKKITLECSQTMGHDKMYWYQQDPGMELHLIHYSYGVNSTEKGDLSSESTVSRIRTEHFPLTLESARPSHTSQYLCANLLLAGERDTQYFGPGTRLTVL.